The next 21 T cell receptor beta chains were all read from a single sample in a study of T cell repertoires in ileal Crohn's disease. Produced via immunoSEQ multiplex PCR; TCRdb's table is partial and in-frame only. Of roughly 16,000 clones listed, about 92% are singletons. The sample taken for sequencing was ileal tissue. All receptors come from an adult with Crohn's disease.

This clone was seen once. This chain connects TRBV6-5 to TRBJ1-2, with a possible D match to TRBD1 (5 bases). Trimming cost V 7 bases and J 5 bases, with 17 bases left between them. Germline lookup yields CDR1 MNHEY and CDR2 SVGAGI. This CDR3 has 14 residues. CDR3 nucleotide sequence: TGTGCCAGCACCCAGACCCAGGGTTCTTATGGCTACACCTTC. It encodes CASTQTQGSYGYTF.

The chain couples TRBV11-2 to TRBJ2-3; 12 bases are a match to TRBD2. The V gene end was trimmed by 4 bases and the J gene end by 2 bases; junction bases not matched to a gene: 4. The CDR3 is made up of 16 amino acids. Germline V CDR1 and CDR2: SGHAT, FQNNGV. The CDR3: CASSSWTSGITDTQYF. CDR3 DNA sequence: TGTGCCAGCAGCTCGTGGACTAGCGGGATCACAGATACGCAGTATTTT.

The chain employs TRBV7-2 and TRBJ2-1; 9 nucleotides line up with TRBD2. The CDR3 length is 15 residues. After removal of 4 bases from V and 2 bases from J, the junction contained 3 bases not matched to a gene. CDR1 SGHTA and CDR2 FQGNSA come from the germline V gene. The CDR3 DNA is TGTGCCAGCAGCTCCGGCGGGGGGGCCTACAATGAGCAGTTCTTC. Translating gives CASSSGGGAYNEQFF.

The rearrangement uses TRBV19 and TRBJ2-3; D is possibly TRBD1 (5 bases). The CDR3 contains 15 residues. The V gene's germline CDR1 is LNHDA and CDR2 SQIVND (reference sequence). Between the trimmed V and J ends, which lost 5 bases and 1 base, there was a span of 13 bases. For the CDR3, the DNA is TGTGCCAGTAGTCCTCAGGGAAGCGGCACAGATACGCAGTATTTT. Protein product: CASSPQGSGTDTQYF.

V usage is TRBV5-1 and J usage is TRBJ2-3, with a possible D match to TRBD1 (6 bases). The CDR3 is 12 residues long. Trimming shortened V by 6 bases and J by 6 bases, and 11 bases separated the two germline ends. Germline CDR1 reads SGHRS; CDR2 reads YFSETQ. Written as DNA, the CDR3 is TGCGCCAGCACAGGGGATGGGGATACGCAGTATTTT. Amino acid sequence: CASTGDGDTQYF.

The chain couples TRBV30 to TRBJ1-3, with D possibly being TRBD1 (5 bases). Trimming cost V 0 bases and J 0 bases, with 18 bases left between them. Per the germline V gene, CDR1 is GTSNPN and CDR2 is SVGIG (reference sequence). The CDR3 is 18 residues long. The CDR3 protein is CAWSVGPVAGGSGNTIYF. In DNA, the CDR3 is TGTGCCTGGAGTGTAGGCCCAGTGGCGGGGGGCTCTGGAAACACCATATATTTT.

CDR3 loop: CASSLGLAVNTGELFF. CDR3 coding DNA: TGTGCCAGCAGCTTAGGGCTAGCGGTGAACACCGGGGAGCTGTTTTTT. The chain couples TRBV7-3 to TRBJ2-2; 7 bases line up with TRBD2. CDR1 is SGHTA, CDR2 FQGTGA, per germline. The ends lost 2 bases at V and 1 base at J; junction bases unmatched: 4. The CDR3 has 16 residues.

The chain uses TRBV11-2 and TRBJ1-3; D might be TRBD1 (5 bases). This CDR3 is 14 amino acids long. The V end lost 5 bases, the J end lost 4 bases, and 12 bases lay between the germline ends. Germline V lookup: CDR1 SGHAT, CDR2 FQNNGV. As DNA, the CDR3 is TGTGCCAGCAGCCCGGCAGGGCGGGGAAACACCATATATTTT. Translation: CASSPAGRGNTIYF.

CDR3 protein: CASSSLTGGPMGGYTF. Written as DNA, the CDR3 is TGTGCCAGCAGCAGTTTAACAGGGGGCCCTATGGGGGGCTACACCTTC. The chain links TRBV7-2 to TRBJ1-2; 9 nucleotides match TRBD1. Germline V gene lookup returns CDR1 SGHTA and CDR2 FQGNSA. V shed 5 bases and J 8 bases; nucleotides not matched to a gene: 15. CDR3 length equals 16 residues.

The genes are TRBV11-2 and TRBJ2-1; D unresolved. The V and J ends lost 0 bases and 9 bases respectively, with 12 bases between them. The CDR3 loop spans 14 amino acids. Germline CDR1 reads SGHAT; CDR2 reads FQNNGV. The CDR3: CASSLEVRISEQFF. Written as DNA, the CDR3 is TGTGCCAGCAGCTTAGAAGTCCGAATCAGTGAGCAGTTCTTC.

This sequence joins TRBV11-2 and TRBJ1-4; D is undetermined. The CDR3 spans 14 residues. The V end lost 1 base, the J end lost 8 bases, and 11 bases lay between the germline ends. Germline CDR1 reads SGHAT; CDR2 reads FQNNGV. The CDR3, as DNA: TGTGCCAGCAGCTTAGGGGCCCCCCAGGAAAAACTGTTTTTT. Amino acid sequence: CASSLGAPQEKLFF.

The CDR3 protein is CSVEAGGPETQYF. The CDR3 nucleotides are TGCAGCGTTGAGGCAGGGGGTCCGGAGACCCAGTACTTC. The chain is built from TRBV29-1 and TRBJ2-5; 7 positions agree with TRBD1. V was pared by 3 bases and J by 5 bases, with 6 bases of the junction left unmatched. This CDR3 has 13 residues. The V gene's germline CDR1 is SQVTM and CDR2 ANQGSEA.

The V and J genes are TRBV2 and TRBJ1-2, with D unresolved. Germline CDR1 and CDR2: SNHLY and FYNNEI. V was clipped by 6 bases and J by 8 bases, with 16 bases between them. The CDR3 is made up of 13 amino acids. CDR3 protein: CASRGGNKKGYTF. The CDR3 nucleotides are TGTGCCAGCAGGGGAGGGAATAAGAAGGGCTACACCTTC.

This chain uses TRBV27 with TRBJ2-2, with 7 bases that match TRBD1. Germline values: CDR1 MNHEY, CDR2 SMNVEV (reference sequence). CDR3 size: 15 residues. The V segment lost 6 bases and the J segment 2 bases; nucleotides outside the gene matches: 6. The CDR3 spells CASRFGTANTGELFF. In DNA, the CDR3 is TGTGCCAGCAGATTCGGGACAGCTAACACCGGGGAGCTGTTTTTT.

This rearrangement joins TRBV19 to TRBJ1-5, with 7 bases aligning to TRBD1. V was pared by 10 bases and J by 7 bases, with 13 bases of the junction left unmatched. The CDR3 totals 14 residues. Germline V gene lookup returns CDR1 LNHDA and CDR2 SQIVND (reference sequence). The CDR3: CATSRGTEMQPQHF. In DNA, the CDR3 is TGTGCCACATCCCGGGGGACAGAAATGCAGCCCCAGCATTTT.

The chain combines TRBV19 with TRBJ1-2; TRBD1 agrees at 7 bases. The CDR3 runs 15 residues. Germline lookup yields CDR1 LNHDA and CDR2 SQIVND (reference sequence). V dropped 5 bases and J dropped 3; count of bases not matched to a gene: 9. The CDR3 spells CASSAPDRVYYGYTF. The DNA of the CDR3 is TGTGCCAGTAGTGCCCCCGACAGGGTATACTATGGCTACACCTTC. The full variable domain, in which reference TRBV19 and TRBJ1-2 provide the parts outside the CDR3, is DGGITQSPKYLFRKEGQNVTLSCEQNLNHDAMYWYRQDPGQGLRLIYYSQIVNDFQKGDIAEGYSVSREKKESFPLTVTSAQKNPTAFYLCASSAPDRVYYGYTFGSGTRLTVV.

V usage is TRBV7-2 and J usage is TRBJ2-7; D perhaps matches TRBD1 (6 bases). Germline assignment: CDR1 SGHTA and CDR2 FQGNSA. The CDR3 is 14 residues long. V gave up 3 bases and J gave up 5 bases, with 14 bases separating them. CDR3 nucleotide sequence: TGTGCCAGCAGCTTTCACCGGGACATAGACGAGCAGTACTTC. Protein: CASSFHRDIDEQYF.

The V call is TRBV5-1, the J call TRBJ2-7; TRBD1 aligns across 7 bases. Germline V CDR1 and CDR2: SGHRS, YFSETQ. This CDR3 contains 15 residues. V was clipped by 0 bases and J by 9 bases; unmatched bases: 12. This chain's CDR3 is CASSLEGQPSDGQYF. The CDR3 nucleotides read TGCGCCAGCAGCTTGGAGGGACAGCCCTCGGATGGGCAGTACTTC.

The chain joins TRBV7-2 to TRBJ1-3, with TRBD1 matching 8 bases. With 5 bases clipped from V and 4 bases from J, the junction kept 10 bases outside the gene matches. CDR3 length: 16 amino acids. CDR1 is SGHTA and CDR2 is FQGNSA in the germline V gene. Here the CDR3 DNA reads TGTGCCAGCAGCCCCCGGACAGGGATGACGGGAAACACCATATATTTT. It encodes CASSPRTGMTGNTIYF.

This clone is a singleton in its sample. The V gene is TRBV6-1, the J gene TRBJ1-6; 8 bases map to TRBD1. The CDR3 length is 12 residues. V shed 2 bases and J 14 bases; nucleotides not matched to a gene: 2. Germline V CDR1 and CDR2: MNHNS, SASEGT. CDR3 sequence: CASSERTGSLHF. The CDR3 DNA reads TGTGCCAGCAGTGAACGGACAGGGTCCCTCCACTTT.

The chain employs TRBV6-6 and TRBJ1-6, with a weak D call TRBD1 (6 bases). Trimming shortened V by 10 bases and J by 6 bases, and 13 bases separated the two germline ends. Germline loops: CDR1 MNHNY, CDR2 SVGAGI (reference sequence). The CDR3 has 13 residues. CDR3 coding DNA: TGTGCCACCACCATGGACAGTAATTCACCCCTCCACTTT. Translation gives CATTMDSNSPLHF.